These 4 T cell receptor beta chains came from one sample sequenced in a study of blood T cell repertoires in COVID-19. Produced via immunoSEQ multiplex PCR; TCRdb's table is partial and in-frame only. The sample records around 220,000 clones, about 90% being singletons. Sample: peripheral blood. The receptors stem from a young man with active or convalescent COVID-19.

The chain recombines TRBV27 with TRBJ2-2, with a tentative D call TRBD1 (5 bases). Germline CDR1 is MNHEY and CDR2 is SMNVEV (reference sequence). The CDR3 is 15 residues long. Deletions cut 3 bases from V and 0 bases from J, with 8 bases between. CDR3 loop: CASSFSRANTGELFF. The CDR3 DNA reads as TGTGCCAGCAGTTTCAGCAGGGCGAACACCGGGGAGCTGTTTTTT.

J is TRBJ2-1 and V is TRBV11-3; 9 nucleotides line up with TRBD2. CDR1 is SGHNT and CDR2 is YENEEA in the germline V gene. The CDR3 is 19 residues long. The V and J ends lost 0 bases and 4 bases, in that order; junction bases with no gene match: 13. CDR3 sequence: CASSLDSTAGGRLYNEQFF. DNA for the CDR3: TGTGCCAGCAGCTTAGATAGCACAGCGGGAGGCCGTCTGTACAATGAGCAGTTCTTC.

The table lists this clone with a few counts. CDR3 sequence: CASTMQGENSPLHF. The CDR3 DNA reads TGTGCCAGCACCATGCAGGGCGAGAATTCACCCCTCCACTTT. The chain is built from TRBV6-5 and TRBJ1-6, with a possible D match to TRBD1 (5 bases). CDR3 size: 14 residues. Germline CDR1 reads MNHEY; CDR2 reads SVGAGI. Between the trimmed V and J ends, which lost 7 bases and 7 bases, there was a span of 14 bases.

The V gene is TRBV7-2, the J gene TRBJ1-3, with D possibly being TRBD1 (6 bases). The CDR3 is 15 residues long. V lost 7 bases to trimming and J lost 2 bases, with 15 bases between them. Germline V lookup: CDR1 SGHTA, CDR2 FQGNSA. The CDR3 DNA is TGTGCCAGCAAGGCCCGCAGGGGTGCTGGAAACACCATATATTTT. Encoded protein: CASKARRGAGNTIYF. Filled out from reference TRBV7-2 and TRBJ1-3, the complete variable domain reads GAGVSQSPSNKVTEKGKDVELRCDPISGHTALYWYRQSLGQGLEFLIYFQGNSAPDKSGLPSDRFSAERTGGSVSTLTIQRTQQEDSAVYLCASKARRGAGNTIYFGEGSWLTVV.